This TCR beta chain was identified during a study of blood T cell repertoires in COVID-19. About the study: Researchers got acute and convalescent COVID-19 samples from the United States, Italy and Spain. From T cells, B-cell-depleted T cells, or PBMCs came the material, which was cDNA or gDNA.

Per germline, CDR1 SGHNT and CDR2 YENEEA. Between the trimmed V and J ends, which lost 5 bases and 2 bases, there was a span of 11 bases. This CDR3 spans 14 amino acids. Original data processing: Amplification from reference gene primers served as the basis for estimated nucleated cell counts. Assay used: immunoSEQ multiplex PCR; TCRdb lists only in-frame clones, some missing. V and J calls and clone size are copied from that table; D and trimming were computed from the DNA. Among around 150,000 clones listed, about 86% were seen once. The clonotype comes from a man between 65 and 85 years old with acute or convalescent COVID-19. The sample consisted of peripheral blood. The chain uses TRBV11-3 and TRBJ2-3, with D possibly matching TRBD2 (5 bases). This CDR3 is CASSRGLYTDTQYF. The CDR3 DNA follows: TGTGCCAGCAGCCGTGGACTTTACACAGATACGCAGTATTTT.